The clone carrying this TCR beta chain was found a few times. Its antigen is unknown. Trimming left V 8 bases short and J 2 bases short, with 12 bases between. This CDR3 contains 13 residues. Germline V gene data show CDR1 as SGHTA and CDR2 as FQGNSA. This specimen belongs to a study of T cell repertoires in cytomegalovirus infection. The overall study: An indication of both CMV infection and matching HLA type came from public TCR beta signatures.

Study-level points and caveats: Based on cumulative public TCR beta family frequency, carriers of CMV plus the relevant HLA were identified. Dominant in the ex vivo response were TCR beta clonotypes restricted by HLA-C and specific for CMV.

TCRdb redid the calling of the reads with MiXCR, one entry per CDR3 protein. The data hold around 290,000 distinct CDR3 sequences, with roughly 25% observed a single time. Sequenced: PBMCs. The chain uses TRBV7-2 and TRBJ1-1; D perhaps matches TRBD1 (6 bases). The receptor's source is a human donor in good health (CMV status not recorded). Some clones in this sample may be carry-over from other donors' samples. The CDR3 coding sequence is TGTGCCAGCGTCGGGGGGGCTAACACTGAAGCTTTCTTT. Protein product: CASVGGANTEAFF.